This entry lists 2 T cell receptor beta chains sequenced from one sample in a study of blood T cell repertoires in COVID-19. TCRdb keeps only in-frame clones here, not all; method: immunoSEQ multiplex PCR. The data contain 200,000 to 250,000 clones, around nine tenths of them singletons. Material: peripheral blood. The receptors derive from a woman between 65 and 79 years old with active or convalescent COVID-19.

V usage is TRBV5-1 and J usage is TRBJ1-1; no firm D call. V lost 2 bases and J lost 4, with 6 bases in between. Germline lookup yields CDR1 SGHRS and CDR2 YFSETQ. This CDR3 is 12 amino acids long. The CDR3 nucleotides are TGCGCCAGCAGCTTTGGAGTCACTGAAGCTTTCTTT. It codes for CASSFGVTEAFF. The full variable domain, in which reference TRBV5-1 and TRBJ1-1 provide the parts outside the CDR3, is KAGVTQTPRYLIKTRGQQVTLSCSPISGHRSVSWYQQTPGQGLQFLFEYFSETQRNKGNFPGRFSGRQFSNSRSEMNVSTLELGDSALYLCASSFGVTEAFFGQGTRLTVV.

The chain links TRBV2 to TRBJ2-7; D call uncertain. Per the germline V gene, CDR1 is SNHLY and CDR2 is FYNNEI. The V gene lost 5 bases and the J gene lost 0 bases, with 8 bases spanning the gap. CDR3 length: 13 amino acids. The CDR3 region is CASSLGTSYEQYF. CDR3 nucleotides: TGTGCCAGCAGTTTGGGCACCTCCTACGAGCAGTACTTC.